This TCR beta chain was captured by sequencing in a study of shared clonotypes between healthy human individuals (TCRdb year 2020). General notes on the study: Two women and a few men aged 18 to 49 years were included in the cohort. For each donor, CD4 naive and CD4 memory were each run on three plates, CD8 naive on two plates, and CD8 memory on one plate. Per donor, leukapheresis produced somewhere between about 0.9 and 9.5 billion PBMCs. Different laboratories and diverse techniques were used to prepare libraries and sequence TCR repertoires, to increase sequencing depth and limit assay-specific biases. To estimate repertoire size and how much clonotypes are shared between individuals, the study performed deep sequencing of blood TCR repertoires from a few healthy adults.

Results the study describes overall, beyond this receptor: Sharing across a few donors was observed for about 5% of naive CD4, around 3.5% of naive CD8, 2% to 2.5% of memory CD4, and about 0.38% of memory CD8 clonotypes. Even with the large sequencing depth, rarefaction of the sorted-subset datasets indicated that sequencing was incomplete. The genetic and exposure-history diversity represented was limited by the small number of donors. Higher generation probabilities were observed for clonotypes shared by all four sorted-subset donors than for non-shared clonotypes. Only blood was sampled, and tissue TCR repertoires likely differ from those in blood. Estimated clonotype richness was generally larger for naive than for memory subsets. Pairwise subsampling led to the expectation that sequencing depth would affect the degree of clonotype sharing among donors.

This clone turned up a few times. Its antigen has not been determined. Base qualities are not provided; no much larger clone lies one nucleotide away. Healthy HIV-negative adults with no recently reported acute infections or vaccinations were included as donors. All donors were Caucasian adults living in Nashville, Tennessee, USA. CD4+ T cells were enriched through magnetic negative selection, after which naive cells were positively selected on CD45RA and the remaining negative fraction served as the memory subset. After blood collection by leukapheresis, PBMCs were isolated using Ficoll-Histopaque density gradient centrifugation and then cryopreserved in the vapor phase of liquid nitrogen. Analytical flow cytometry was used to check the purity and quantity of each magnetically sorted T cell population. Genomic DNA was isolated from every sorted fraction and measured by UV absorbance on a Nanodrop 2000c.

TCR CDR3 regions were amplified from genomic DNA by multiplex PCR using the deep immunoSEQ assay. Genomic DNA extracted from each cell subset was distributed evenly over all wells of several immunoSEQ 96-well plates, and each plate served as one replicate. For sorted subsets, each replicate PCR was loaded with 200 ng genomic DNA, equivalent to 30,000 or so T cell genomes. Purified libraries were measured with a Qubit 3.0 fluorometer, size-checked on a Bioanalyzer 2100, and measured again with the KAPA Library Quantification kit. Each immunoSEQ 96-well plate was sequenced on its own single-read 150-cycle Illumina NextSeq 550 flow cell. As for the original processing: Because only junctional sequences without quality scores were contained in the immunoSEQ output, filtering matching that applied to full-length reads could not be performed. To assign V/J genes and CDR3, sequences were annotated against IMGT germline references using PyIR, a Python wrapper for IgBLAST v1.9. Reads were filtered out if the reads had weak V/J assignments (E-value above 1e-6), no CDR3, stop codons, out-of-frame junctions, or ambiguous translated residues. V3J clonotypes were defined as sequences sharing the same inferred V gene, J gene, and CDR3 amino acid sequence. Percentage overlap between repertoires was computed as shared unique clonotypes divided by the size of the smaller repertoire. RTK rarefaction, the Chao1 estimator, and Recon v2.1 estimates of unobserved clonotypes were used to assess repertoire richness. For all TCRbeta clonotypes obtained by the gDNA method from several donors, generation probabilities were computed with OLGA. The table comes from immuneACCESS by way of TCRdb, which keeps in-frame sequences with V and J called. Part of the clones is missing from these tables; in studies checked, under half for an unresolved V gene and the rest for unknown reasons. From that table come the V and J calls and clone size; the DNA was used to work out D and trimming. A total of about 1 million clones appear in this sample, about 80% of them only once. Approximately 1.5% of the sample is in the top ten clones.

Inclusive of the bounding cysteine and phenylalanine, the CDR3 is 13 residues long. Just the 39-base CDR3 DNA is kept, in frame starting at base 1. The germline V gene sets CDR1 to SGHRS and CDR2 to YFSETQ. V gives up 0 bases and J gives up 9 bases, and the segment between their germline ends measures 10 bases. The receptor chain draws on TRBV5-1 and TRBJ2-4; a tentative D call is TRBD2 (5 bases match). The TCR comes from a man in his late teens or twenties in good health. The sample comprised memory CD4+ T cells sorted from blood. Read against the paper, the sample's cell subset or site label means: CD45RA-negative fraction. The CDR3 protein is CASSLVDAGIQYF. The base sequence is TGCGCCAGCAGCTTGGTGGACGCGGGCATTCAGTACTTC.